Shown below are 8 T cell receptor beta chains from a single sample sequenced in a study of blood T cell repertoires in COVID-19. The table came from immunoSEQ multiplex PCR; TCRdb's copy has only in-frame clones and leaves some out. The repertoire includes hundreds of thousands of clones, 90% of them detected once, and over 3.5% sits in the top ten. The sequenced sample was PBMCs or T cells enriched from blood (not recorded which). Every receptor here comes from a woman in her late teens or twenties with acute COVID-19.

The chain couples TRBV5-6 to TRBJ2-7; TRBD2 is a possible D gene (6 bases). V was clipped by 4 bases and J by 2 bases, with 16 bases between them. Per germline, CDR1 SGHDT and CDR2 YYEEEE. The CDR3 loop spans 15 amino acids. The CDR3 coding sequence is TGTGCCAGCAGCGGGGCGGGACGAGAAGCCTACGAGCAGTACTTC. Amino acid sequence: CASSGAGREAYEQYF.

As DNA, the CDR3 is TGTGCCACCAGGAGGAGCGGGAGGTACGAGCAGTACTTC. It yields the protein CATRRSGRYEQYF. The chain carries TRBV15 and TRBJ2-7, with 9 positions matching TRBD2. V lost 6 bases, J lost 4 bases, and 4 bases stayed unmatched. The CDR3 has 13 residues. The germline V gene has CDR1 LNHNV and CDR2 YYDKDF (reference sequence).

The chain employs TRBV28 and TRBJ1-1, with D possibly TRBD1 on 5 matching bases. Between the trimmed V and J ends, which lost 11 bases and 7 bases, there was a span of 23 bases. Germline loops: CDR1 MDHEN, CDR2 SYDVKM. The CDR3 is made up of 14 amino acids. The CDR3 nucleotides read TGTGCCGCATCTCCCGGGGCGGGGCTGGGTGAAGCTTTCTTT. Protein product: CAASPGAGLGEAFF.

This clone was picked up a small number of times. The J gene is TRBJ2-3, the V gene TRBV6-1; maybe TRBD1 (6 bases). The CDR3 sequence is 15 residues long. Germline values: CDR1 MNHNS, CDR2 SASEGT. The V end lost 2 bases, the J end lost 6 bases, and 15 bases lay between the germline ends. This CDR3 reads CASSESTGSSDTQYF. CDR3 sequence (DNA): TGTGCCAGCAGTGAATCAACAGGGTCGTCGGATACGCAGTATTTT.

This chain joins TRBV19 and TRBJ1-5; TRBD1 is a possible D gene (6 bases). Germline V gene data show CDR1 as LNHDA and CDR2 as SQIVND (reference sequence). The CDR3 sequence is 15 residues long. V was clipped by 9 bases and J by 2 bases, with 17 bases between them. CDR3 nucleotide sequence: TGTGCCAGCAGACCCTCAAACAGGGGCAATCAGCCCCAGCATTTT. Its translation is CASRPSNRGNQPQHF. The whole variable domain, filled in from reference TRBV19 and TRBJ1-5, reads DGGITQSPKYLFRKEGQNVTLSCEQNLNHDAMYWYRQDPGQGLRLIYYSQIVNDFQKGDIAEGYSVSREKKESFPLTVTSAQKNPTAFYLCASRPSNRGNQPQHFGDGTRLSIL.

The chain combines TRBV18 with TRBJ1-2, with 8 bases identical to TRBD1. V shed 3 bases and J 6 bases; nucleotides not matched to a gene: 3. Germline V gene lookup returns CDR1 KGHSH and CDR2 LQKENI. The CDR3 loop spans 13 amino acids. CDR3 nucleotides: TGTGCCAGCTCACCCCTGACAGGGGATGGCTACACCTTC. Protein sequence: CASSPLTGDGYTF.

The CDR3 bases are TGTGCCAGCAGCCTACACACCGGGACAGGGGCCTACAATGAGCAGTTCTTC. This gives the protein CASSLHTGTGAYNEQFF. This rearrangement joins TRBV9 to TRBJ2-1; 10 positions match TRBD1. Germline CDR1 SGDLS, CDR2 YYNGEE. J was trimmed by 2 bases and V by 4 bases; bases with no gene match: 9. The CDR3 length is 17 residues.

V and J are TRBV24-1 and TRBJ2-7; TRBD2 is a possible D gene (5 bases). CDR1 and CDR2 from the germline V gene are KGHDR and SFDVKD. The CDR3 is 13 residues long. V lost 7 bases and J lost 3, with 12 bases in between. This chain's CDR3 is CATSHRGNYEQYF. The CDR3 region has the DNA TGTGCCACCAGCCACCGAGGGAACTACGAGCAGTACTTC.